Below, one TCR beta chain is given with its context. CDR1 is MNHNY and CDR2 is SVGAGI in the germline V gene (reference sequence). The CDR3 contains 16 residues. Trimming cost V 6 bases and J 4 bases; bases outside gene matches: 10. Clones were sequenced by immunoSEQ multiplex PCR, and TCRdb holds only the in-frame ones, with some missing. The sample has around 100,000 clones, roughly 88% seen once. This entry comes from a study of blood T cell repertoires in COVID-19. Study at large: The United States, Italy and Spain were the sources of the acute and convalescent COVID-19 samples.

The sequencing sample was made of peripheral blood. The clonotype originates from a woman aged 70 to 79 with acute or convalescent COVID-19. This chain links TRBV6-6 with TRBJ1-5, with 9 bases matching TRBD1. Here the CDR3 DNA reads TGTGCCAGCAGGCGAGTGGACAGGGGTCCTAATCAGCCCCAGCATTTT. It yields the protein CASRRVDRGPNQPQHF.